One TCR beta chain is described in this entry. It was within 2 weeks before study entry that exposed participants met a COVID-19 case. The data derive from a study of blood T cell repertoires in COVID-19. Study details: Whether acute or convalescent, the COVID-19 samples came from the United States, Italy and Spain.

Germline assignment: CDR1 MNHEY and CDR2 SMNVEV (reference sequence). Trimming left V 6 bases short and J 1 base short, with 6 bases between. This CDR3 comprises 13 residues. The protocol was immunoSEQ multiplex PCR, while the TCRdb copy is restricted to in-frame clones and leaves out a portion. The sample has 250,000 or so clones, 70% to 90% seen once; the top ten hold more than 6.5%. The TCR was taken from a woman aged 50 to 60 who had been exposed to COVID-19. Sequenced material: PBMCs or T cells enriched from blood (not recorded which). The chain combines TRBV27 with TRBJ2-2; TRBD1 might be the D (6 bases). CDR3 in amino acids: CASRQGNTGELFF. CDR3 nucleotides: TGTGCCAGCAGACAGGGGAACACCGGGGAGCTGTTTTTT.